This T cell receptor beta chain was obtained from a study of Tregs in tolerant kidney transplant recipients. About the study: Mixed chimerism was transient after nonmyeloablative marrow transplants from related graft donors.

This CDR3 spans 19 amino acids. The V gene's germline CDR1 is MNHEY and CDR2 SMNVEV (reference sequence). With 5 bases clipped from V and 2 bases from J, the junction kept 16 bases outside the gene matches. TCRdb's copy holds only in-frame clones and misses some; the assay was immunoSEQ multiplex PCR. The sample comprises fewer than 100,000 clones, approximately 93% of which are singletons, and 0.46% rests with the top ten. This chain links TRBV27 with TRBJ2-7, with 12 bases fitting TRBD2. The sample in question was CD4+ T cells from blood, obtained before the transplant. This receptor was taken from a human donor who received a combined kidney and bone marrow transplant. DNA of the CDR3: TGTGCCAGCAGTAGAAGGACTAGCGGGACTATGCCTTTCCCCTACGAGCAGTACTTC. The encoded protein is CASSRRTSGTMPFPYEQYF.